This TCR beta chain came from a study of T cell responses to AZD1222 COVID-19 vaccine. Study conclusions and caveats: Only a handful of individuals given AZD1222 were seropositive at baseline. Every sample of the repertoires postdated the peak T cell response. In the spike-specific TCR repertoire, nearly half reportedly target unmutated variant regions. Along spike, vaccine-associated CD4 TCRs were found throughout, with dominance at 160-218 and 743-854.

Note on this clone: Antigen: not known.

The V segment lost 6 bases and the J segment 3 bases; nucleotides outside the gene matches: 5. The CDR3 has 14 amino acids. Per germline, CDR1 SNHLY and CDR2 FYNNEI. Only in-frame clones appear in the TCRdb table, and some are missing; sequencing was by immunoSEQ multiplex PCR. The data show about 150,000 clones, 80% to 90% seen once. The rearrangement links TRBV2 to TRBJ1-2; 9 bases fit TRBD1. The material was peripheral blood, obtained on day 0 of AZD1222 vaccination. The TCR originated in an adult in good health. CDR3 region: CASRWTGADYGYTF. CDR3 nucleotide sequence: TGTGCCAGCAGGTGGACAGGGGCAGACTATGGCTACACCTTC.